These 21 T cell receptor beta chains were sequenced from one sample in a study of cytomegalovirus exposure and HLA in healthy donors. This PCR relied on a set of 60 Vbeta primers and 13 Jbeta primers. Profiling relied on immunoSEQ multiplex PCR, and the TCRdb table lists in-frame clones only, not all of them. The sample table includes under 200,000 clones. The sequencing input was PBMCs. Source of these receptors: a man aged 25 to 40 in good health and CMV-seronegative.

The V and J genes are TRBV2 and TRBJ1-2; D uncertain. This CDR3 region has 11 residues. Germline values: CDR1 SNHLY, CDR2 FYNNEI. Between the trimmed V and J ends, which lost 4 bases and 5 bases, there was a span of 5 bases. This CDR3 reads CASSVLYGYTF. In DNA, the CDR3 is TGTGCCAGCAGTGTTCTTTATGGCTACACCTTC.

CDR3 in amino acids: CAIRVDSGRRPEQFF. The CDR3 region has the DNA TGTGCCATCAGAGTGGATAGCGGGAGGCGTCCTGAGCAGTTCTTC. The chain couples TRBV10-3 to TRBJ2-1, with TRBD2 identical over 10 bases. V shed 6 bases, J shed 9 bases, and the junction held 11 bases outside the gene matches. The CDR3 runs to 15 residues. Germline V lookup: CDR1 ENHRY, CDR2 SYGVKD.

The rearrangement links TRBV11-2 to TRBJ2-7; 8 nucleotides match TRBD2. This CDR3 spans 16 amino acids. Germline loops: CDR1 SGHAT, CDR2 FQNNGV. With 3 bases clipped from V and 3 bases from J, the junction kept 10 bases outside the gene matches. The CDR3 reads CASSFSPGGLFYEQYF. DNA of the CDR3: TGTGCCAGCAGCTTTTCTCCGGGAGGGCTCTTCTACGAGCAGTACTTC.

The genes are TRBV5-8 and TRBJ2-1; D uncertain. Germline assignment: CDR1 SGHTS and CDR2 YDEGEE. Trimming stripped 1 base from V and 6 bases from J, with 11 bases between. The CDR3 consists of 14 residues. The CDR3 sequence is CASSLNGFGNEQFF. The CDR3 DNA reads TGTGCCAGCAGCTTGAATGGTTTCGGCAATGAGCAGTTCTTC.

The chain recombines TRBV5-1 with TRBJ2-7; perhaps TRBD1 as D (6 bases). V lost 0 bases and J lost 5, with 12 bases in between. CDR3 size: 14 residues. The germline CDR1 and CDR2 sequences are SGHRS and YFSETQ. The CDR3 reads CASSLEAGDDEQYF. DNA for the CDR3: TGCGCCAGCAGCTTGGAGGCAGGGGACGACGAGCAGTACTTC.

The chain recombines TRBV7-9 with TRBJ2-3, with D maybe TRBD1 (6 bases). CDR1 is SEHNR and CDR2 is FQNEAQ in the germline V gene (reference sequence). CDR3 length: 13 amino acids. V dropped 10 bases and J dropped 2 bases, with 13 bases sitting between them. The CDR3 DNA follows: TGTGCCACCGAGAGGGGGTTCACAGATACGCAGTATTTT. This codes for CATERGFTDTQYF.

This chain uses TRBV19 with TRBJ2-7; D might be TRBD1 (7 bases). Germline V gene sequence: CDR1 LNHDA, CDR2 SQIVND (reference sequence). V gave up 3 bases and J gave up 3 bases, with 15 bases separating them. This CDR3 spans 15 amino acids. CDR3: CASSIKAGGNYEQYF. DNA of the CDR3: TGTGCCAGTAGTATCAAGGCAGGGGGGAACTACGAGCAGTACTTC.

The V and J genes are TRBV28 and TRBJ1-2; D is unresolved. The CDR3 is 15 residues long. Trimming cost V 6 bases and J 2 bases, with 16 bases left between them. Germline CDR1 reads MDHEN; CDR2 reads SYDVKM. This CDR3 reads CASSPLGRENYGYTF. CDR3 DNA sequence: TGTGCCAGCAGCCCCCTCGGACGGGAAAACTATGGCTACACCTTC.

This rearrangement joins TRBV9 to TRBJ2-7, with 7 positions matching TRBD2. Germline-derived CDR1 and CDR2 are SGDLS and YYNGEE. This CDR3 is 12 amino acids long. V shed 3 bases, J shed 3 bases, and the junction held 0 bases outside the gene matches. DNA of the CDR3: TGTGCCAGCAGCGGGGGGGGCTACGAGCAGTACTTC. It translates to CASSGGGYEQYF.

The chain couples TRBV2 to TRBJ1-1; 10 bases map to TRBD1. Germline V gives CDR1 SNHLY, CDR2 FYNNEI. Trimming took 9 bases from V and 7 from J; bases not matched to a gene: 11. This CDR3 has 14 residues. The CDR3 loop reads CASTDRGQHGEAFF. CDR3 DNA: TGTGCCAGTACCGACAGGGGGCAGCACGGTGAAGCTTTCTTT.

J is TRBJ1-5 and V is TRBV7-2, with TRBD1 identical over 7 bases. Germline CDR1 reads SGHTA; CDR2 reads FQGNSA. V shed 8 bases and J 3 bases; nucleotides not matched to a gene: 7. The CDR3 is 14 residues long. The CDR3 coding sequence is TGTGCCAGCGCACCACAGGGGTCCAATCAGCCCCAGCATTTT. Residues: CASAPQGSNQPQHF.

The rearrangement uses TRBV28 and TRBJ1-2; D ambiguous. Trimming removed 5 bases from V and 5 bases from J, with 9 bases in between. This CDR3 is 12 amino acids long. The germline V gene has CDR1 MDHEN and CDR2 SYDVKM. CDR3 protein: CASSLPVYGYTF. In nucleotides, the CDR3 is TGTGCCAGCAGTCTCCCCGTGTATGGCTACACCTTC.

The chain joins TRBV29-1 to TRBJ2-1; D possibly corresponds to TRBD2 (5 bases). The CDR3 sequence is 15 residues long. Between the trimmed V and J ends, which lost 7 bases and 0 bases, there was a span of 16 bases. Germline V gives CDR1 SQVTM, CDR2 ANQGSEA. The CDR3 DNA sequence: TGCAGCGGTCGTTCTCTAGCCAGCTCCTACAATGAGCAGTTCTTC. Its protein product is CSGRSLASSYNEQFF.

The chain carries TRBV4-2 and TRBJ1-2, with D uncertain. Germline CDR1 and CDR2: LGHNA and YNFKEQ. The CDR3 sequence is 15 residues long. Trimming shortened V by 0 bases and J by 0 bases, and 8 bases separated the two germline ends. The CDR3 is CASSQDSAANYGYTF. CDR3 coding DNA: TGTGCCAGCAGCCAAGACAGCGCAGCTAACTATGGCTACACCTTC.

J is TRBJ1-1 and V is TRBV7-9; D gene uncertain. CDR3 length: 12 residues. The V and J ends lost 3 bases and 7 bases respectively, with 9 bases between them. CDR1 and CDR2 (germline): SEHNR, FQNEAQ (reference sequence). DNA for the CDR3: TGTGCCAGCAGCTTTCGGGGTGATGAAGCTTTCTTT. Amino acids: CASSFRGDEAFF.

Turning to this clone: Sequence at one end of the junction differs from germline and may be a read error. The chain couples TRBV9 to TRBJ1-2; D perhaps matches TRBD1 (6 bases). Germline values: CDR1 SGDLS, CDR2 YYNGEE. CDR3 length: 14 residues. This CDR3 reads CACSGETGYYGYTF. CDR3 DNA: TGTGCCTGCAGCGGTGAAACAGGGTACTATGGCTACACCTTC.

This chain joins TRBV19 and TRBJ1-5; 9 nucleotides align to TRBD1. CDR3 length: 16 residues. Per germline, CDR1 LNHDA and CDR2 SQIVND (reference sequence). The ends lost 4 bases at V and 5 bases at J; junction bases unmatched: 9. The CDR3 nucleotides read TGTGCCAGTAGTACTTCGGACAGGGGTTGGGATCAGCCCCAGCATTTT. Protein sequence: CASSTSDRGWDQPQHF.

The chain employs TRBV27 and TRBJ2-7, with TRBD2 matching over 8 bases. V lost 6 bases and J lost 0; bases outside the gene matches: 10. This CDR3 is built from 16 residues. The germline gives CDR1 MNHEY, CDR2 SMNVEV (reference sequence). CDR3 sequence: CASRSRLAHSSYEQYF. CDR3 DNA: TGTGCCAGCAGAAGTAGACTAGCGCATTCCTCCTACGAGCAGTACTTC.

The CDR3: CASSPGQGYYNEQFF. The CDR3 DNA is TGTGCCAGTAGTCCCGGACAGGGTTATTACAATGAGCAGTTCTTC. This sequence joins TRBV19 and TRBJ2-1; 8 bases align to TRBD1. The germline CDR1 and CDR2 sequences are LNHDA and SQIVND (reference sequence). After removal of 5 bases from V and 4 bases from J, the junction contained 7 bases not matched to a gene. The CDR3 sequence is 15 residues long.

The chain is built from TRBV21-1 and TRBJ1-4; no DNA check was done on the table's D call, TRBD1. TRBV21-1 is annotated as a pseudogene. The CDR3 has 16 residues. The CDR3: CASSKARTGECEKLFF. In DNA, the CDR3 is TGTGCCAGCAGCAAAGCAAGAACAGGTGAATGCGAAAAACTGTTTTTT.

The chain uses TRBV5-1 and TRBJ2-7, with D tentatively TRBD2 (6 bases). The CDR3 runs to 14 residues. The V end lost 4 bases, the J end lost 3 bases, and 14 bases lay between the germline ends. CDR1 and CDR2 (germline): SGHRS, YFSETQ. This CDR3 is CASSPTGVGYEQYF. Written as DNA, the CDR3 is TGCGCCAGCAGCCCGACGGGGGTCGGCTACGAGCAGTACTTC.